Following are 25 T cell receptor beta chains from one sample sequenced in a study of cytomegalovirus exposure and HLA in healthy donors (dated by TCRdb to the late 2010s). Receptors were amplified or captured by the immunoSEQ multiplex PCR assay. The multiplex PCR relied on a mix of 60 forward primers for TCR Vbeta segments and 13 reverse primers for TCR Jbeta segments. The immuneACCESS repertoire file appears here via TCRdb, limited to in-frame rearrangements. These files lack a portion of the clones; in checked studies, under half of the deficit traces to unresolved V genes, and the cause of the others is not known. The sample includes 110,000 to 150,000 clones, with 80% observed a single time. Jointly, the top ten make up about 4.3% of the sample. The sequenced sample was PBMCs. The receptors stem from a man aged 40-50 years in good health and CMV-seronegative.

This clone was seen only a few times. DNA for the CDR3: TGCGCCAGCAGCCCTGGCCCTAGCACAGATACGCAGTATTTT. Translation: CASSPGPSTDTQYF. The chain is built from TRBV10-2 and TRBJ2-3; D uncertain. V lost 6 bases, J lost 0 bases, and 10 bases lay in between. The CDR3 contains 14 residues. CDR1 WSHSY and CDR2 SAAADI come from the germline V gene.

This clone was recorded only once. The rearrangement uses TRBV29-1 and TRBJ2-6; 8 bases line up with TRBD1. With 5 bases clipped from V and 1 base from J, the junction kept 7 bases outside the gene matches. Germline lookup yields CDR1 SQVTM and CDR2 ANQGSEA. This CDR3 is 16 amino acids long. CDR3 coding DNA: TGCAGCGTTAAGGACAGGGTGACGTCTGGGGCCAACGTCCTGACTTTC. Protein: CSVKDRVTSGANVLTF.

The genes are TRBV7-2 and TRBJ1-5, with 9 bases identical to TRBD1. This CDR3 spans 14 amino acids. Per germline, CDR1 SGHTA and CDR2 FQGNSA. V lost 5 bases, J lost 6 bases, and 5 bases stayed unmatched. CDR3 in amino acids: CASSIGQGTQPQHF. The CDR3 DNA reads TGTGCCAGCAGCATCGGACAGGGGACTCAGCCCCAGCATTTT.

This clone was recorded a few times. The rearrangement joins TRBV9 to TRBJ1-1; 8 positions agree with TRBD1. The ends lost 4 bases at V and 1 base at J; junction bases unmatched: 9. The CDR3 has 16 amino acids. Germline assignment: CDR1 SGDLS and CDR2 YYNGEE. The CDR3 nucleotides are TGTGCCAGCAGCCCGATGCTTGACAGGGGGAACACTGAAGCTTTCTTT. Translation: CASSPMLDRGNTEAFF.

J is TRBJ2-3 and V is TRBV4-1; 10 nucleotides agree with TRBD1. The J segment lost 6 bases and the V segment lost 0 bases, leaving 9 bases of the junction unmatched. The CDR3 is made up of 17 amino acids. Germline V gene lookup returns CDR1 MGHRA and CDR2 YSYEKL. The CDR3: CASSQEGQGVAWDTQYF. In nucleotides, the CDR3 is TGCGCCAGCAGCCAAGAAGGACAGGGGGTGGCTTGGGATACGCAGTATTTT.

CDR3 in amino acids: CASSGTGGRQETQYF. The CDR3 coding sequence is TGTGCCAGCAGTGGGACAGGGGGACGGCAAGAGACCCAGTACTTC. The V and J genes are TRBV2 and TRBJ2-5, with TRBD1 matching over 10 bases. The V gene's germline CDR1 is SNHLY and CDR2 FYNNEI. V was pared by 4 bases and J by 2 bases, with 4 bases of the junction left unmatched. This CDR3 has 15 amino acids.

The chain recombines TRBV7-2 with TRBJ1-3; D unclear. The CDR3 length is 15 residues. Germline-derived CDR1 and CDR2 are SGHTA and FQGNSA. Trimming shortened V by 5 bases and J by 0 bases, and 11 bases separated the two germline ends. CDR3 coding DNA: TGTGCCAGCAGCCCCCAGGTGCTCTCTGGAAACACCATATATTTT. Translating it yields CASSPQVLSGNTIYF.

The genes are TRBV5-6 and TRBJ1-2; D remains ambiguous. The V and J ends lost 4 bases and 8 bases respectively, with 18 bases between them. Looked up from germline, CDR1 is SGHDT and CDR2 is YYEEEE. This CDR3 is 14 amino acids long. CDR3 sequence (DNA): TGTGCCAGCAGCGACGCCTACGGAGGGAGAGGCTACACCTTC. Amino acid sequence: CASSDAYGGRGYTF.

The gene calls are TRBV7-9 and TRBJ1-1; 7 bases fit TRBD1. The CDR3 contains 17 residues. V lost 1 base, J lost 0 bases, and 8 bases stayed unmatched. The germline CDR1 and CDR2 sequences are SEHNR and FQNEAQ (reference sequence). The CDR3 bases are TGTGCCAGCAGCTTAGGCATGGGGGGACAGATGAACACTGAAGCTTTCTTT. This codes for CASSLGMGGQMNTEAFF.

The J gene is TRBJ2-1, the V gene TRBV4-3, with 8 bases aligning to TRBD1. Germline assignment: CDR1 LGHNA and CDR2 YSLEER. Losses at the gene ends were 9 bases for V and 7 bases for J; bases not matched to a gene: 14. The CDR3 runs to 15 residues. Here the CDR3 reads CASTQLPGGVNEQFF. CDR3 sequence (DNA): TGCGCCAGTACCCAGCTCCCAGGGGGCGTGAATGAGCAGTTCTTC.

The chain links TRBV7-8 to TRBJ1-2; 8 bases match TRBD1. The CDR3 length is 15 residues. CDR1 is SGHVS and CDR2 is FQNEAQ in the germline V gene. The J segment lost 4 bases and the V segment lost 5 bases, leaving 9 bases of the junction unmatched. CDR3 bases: TGTGCCAGCAGCCAAGTGACAGGGGTGGGCTATGGCTACACCTTC. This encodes CASSQVTGVGYGYTF.

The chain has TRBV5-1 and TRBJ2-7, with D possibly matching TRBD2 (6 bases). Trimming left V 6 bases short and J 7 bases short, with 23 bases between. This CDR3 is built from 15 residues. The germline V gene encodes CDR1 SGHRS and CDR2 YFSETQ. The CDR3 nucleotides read TGCGCCAGCAAGCTTCGGGGAGGTGGGGCGAAGGAGCAGTACTTC. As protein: CASKLRGGGAKEQYF.

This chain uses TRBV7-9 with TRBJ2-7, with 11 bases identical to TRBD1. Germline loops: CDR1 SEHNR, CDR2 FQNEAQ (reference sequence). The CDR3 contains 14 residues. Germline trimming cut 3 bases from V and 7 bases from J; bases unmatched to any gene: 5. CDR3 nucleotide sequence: TGTGCCAGCAGCTTTTCCGGGACAGGGGGTGAGCAGTACTTC. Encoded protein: CASSFSGTGGEQYF.

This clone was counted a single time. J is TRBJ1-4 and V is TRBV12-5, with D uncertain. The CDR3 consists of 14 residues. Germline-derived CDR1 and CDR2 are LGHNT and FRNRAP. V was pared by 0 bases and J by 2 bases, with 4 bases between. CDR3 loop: CASGLVGTNEKLFF. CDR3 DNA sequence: TGTGCTAGTGGTTTGGTGGGCACTAATGAAAAACTGTTTTTT.

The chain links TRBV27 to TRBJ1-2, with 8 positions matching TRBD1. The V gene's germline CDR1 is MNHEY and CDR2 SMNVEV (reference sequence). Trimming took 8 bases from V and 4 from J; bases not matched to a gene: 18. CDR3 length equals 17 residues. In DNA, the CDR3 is TGTGCCAGCGCAAGGTCTCAACAAGGACAGGGCCCCTATGGCTACACCTTC. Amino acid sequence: CASARSQQGQGPYGYTF.

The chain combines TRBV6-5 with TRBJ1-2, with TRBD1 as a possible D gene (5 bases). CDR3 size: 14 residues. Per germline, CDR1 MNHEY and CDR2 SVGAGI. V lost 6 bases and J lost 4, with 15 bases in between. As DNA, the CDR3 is TGTGCCAGCAGCCGCGGGGGGTTTGGCTATGGCTACACCTTC. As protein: CASSRGGFGYGYTF.

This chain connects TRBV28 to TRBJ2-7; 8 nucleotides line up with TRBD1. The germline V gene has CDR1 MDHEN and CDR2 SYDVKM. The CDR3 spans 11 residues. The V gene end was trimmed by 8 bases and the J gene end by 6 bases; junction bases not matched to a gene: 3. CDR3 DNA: TGTGCCAGCGTGACAGGGGTCGAGCAGTACTTC. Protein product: CASVTGVEQYF.

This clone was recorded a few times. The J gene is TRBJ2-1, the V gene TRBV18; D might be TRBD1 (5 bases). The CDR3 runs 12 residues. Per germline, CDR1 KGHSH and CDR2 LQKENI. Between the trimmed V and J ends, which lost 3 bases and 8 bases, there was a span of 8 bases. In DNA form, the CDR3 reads TGTGCCAGCTCACCGCAGGGTGATGAGCAGTTCTTC. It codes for CASSPQGDEQFF. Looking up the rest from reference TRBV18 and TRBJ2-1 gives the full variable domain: NAGVMQNPRHLVRRRGQEARLRCSPMKGHSHVYWYRQLPEEGLKFMVYLQKENIIDESGMPKERFSAEFPKEGPSILRIQQVVRGDSAAYFCASSPQGDEQFFGPGTRLTVL.

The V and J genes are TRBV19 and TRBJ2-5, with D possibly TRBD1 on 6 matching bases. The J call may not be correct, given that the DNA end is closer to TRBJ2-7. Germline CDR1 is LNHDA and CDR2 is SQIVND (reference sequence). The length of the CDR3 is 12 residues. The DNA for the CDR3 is TGTGCCAGTACCCAGGGGCCCTACGAGCAGTACTTC. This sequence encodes CASTQGPYEQYF.

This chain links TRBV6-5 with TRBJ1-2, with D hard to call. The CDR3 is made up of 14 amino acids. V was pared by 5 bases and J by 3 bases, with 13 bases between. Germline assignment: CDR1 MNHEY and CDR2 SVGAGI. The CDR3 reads CASSPSGLDYGYTF. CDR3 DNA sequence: TGTGCCAGCAGTCCCTCGGGGTTGGACTATGGCTACACCTTC.

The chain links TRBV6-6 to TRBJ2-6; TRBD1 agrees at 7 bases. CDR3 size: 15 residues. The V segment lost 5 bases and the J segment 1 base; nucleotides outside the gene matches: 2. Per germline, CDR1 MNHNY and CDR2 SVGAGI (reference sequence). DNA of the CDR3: TGTGCCAGCAGTCAGACAGGGTCTGGGGCCAACGTCCTGACTTTC. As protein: CASSQTGSGANVLTF.

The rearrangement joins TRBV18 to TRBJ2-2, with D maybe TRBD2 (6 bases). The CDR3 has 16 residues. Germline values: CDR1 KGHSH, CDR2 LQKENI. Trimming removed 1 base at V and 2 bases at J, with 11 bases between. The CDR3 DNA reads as TGTGCCAGCTCACCACTGGCGGGGAGCAACACCGGGGAGCTGTTTTTT. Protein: CASSPLAGSNTGELFF. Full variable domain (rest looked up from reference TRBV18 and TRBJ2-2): NAGVMQNPRHLVRRRGQEARLRCSPMKGHSHVYWYRQLPEEGLKFMVYLQKENIIDESGMPKERFSAEFPKEGPSILRIQQVVRGDSAAYFCASSPLAGSNTGELFFGEGSRLTVL.

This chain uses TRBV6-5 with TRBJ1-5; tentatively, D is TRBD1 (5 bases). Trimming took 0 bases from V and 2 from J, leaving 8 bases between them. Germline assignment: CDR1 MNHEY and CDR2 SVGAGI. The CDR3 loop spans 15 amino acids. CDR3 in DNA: TGTGCCAGCAGTTACTCTCAGGGTCGCAATCAGCCCCAGCATTTT. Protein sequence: CASSYSQGRNQPQHF.

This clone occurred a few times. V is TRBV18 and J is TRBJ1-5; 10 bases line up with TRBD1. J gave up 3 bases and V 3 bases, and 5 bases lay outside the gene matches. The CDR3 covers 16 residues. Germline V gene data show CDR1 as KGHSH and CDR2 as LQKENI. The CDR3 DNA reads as TGTGCCAGCTCACCGGGACAGGGGAAAAACAATCAGCCCCAGCATTTT. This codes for CASSPGQGKNNQPQHF.

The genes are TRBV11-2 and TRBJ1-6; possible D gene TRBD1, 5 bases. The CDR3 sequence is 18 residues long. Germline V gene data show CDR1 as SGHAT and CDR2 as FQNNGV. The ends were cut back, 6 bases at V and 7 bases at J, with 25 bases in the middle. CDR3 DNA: TGTGCCAGCAGTTTAAGAGACGGTGGGGCAGGGTGGAATTCACCCCTCCACTTT. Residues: CASSLRDGGAGWNSPLHF.